The entry that follows covers one TCR beta chain sequence. Sequenced by immunoSEQ multiplex PCR; TCRdb stores in-frame clones only, minus some. The profile covers 85,000 to 100,000 clones, with around 95% appearing a single time and approximately 0.2% taken by the ten largest. This CDR3 has 15 amino acids. Germline V gene data show CDR1 as MNHEY and CDR2 as SMNVEV (reference sequence). The junction had 2 bases not matched to a gene; V was cut back by 2 bases and J by 0 bases. This sample is part of a study of technical replicates of blood from a handful of donors. Sequences were obtained from T cells isolated from PBMCs. This TCR came from a human donor in good health. V gene TRBV27 combines with J gene TRBJ2-5; 8 bases agree with TRBD2. For the CDR3, the DNA is TGTGCCAGCAGTTTAATGCGGGGGGACCAAGAGACCCAGTACTTC. It codes for CASSLMRGDQETQYF.